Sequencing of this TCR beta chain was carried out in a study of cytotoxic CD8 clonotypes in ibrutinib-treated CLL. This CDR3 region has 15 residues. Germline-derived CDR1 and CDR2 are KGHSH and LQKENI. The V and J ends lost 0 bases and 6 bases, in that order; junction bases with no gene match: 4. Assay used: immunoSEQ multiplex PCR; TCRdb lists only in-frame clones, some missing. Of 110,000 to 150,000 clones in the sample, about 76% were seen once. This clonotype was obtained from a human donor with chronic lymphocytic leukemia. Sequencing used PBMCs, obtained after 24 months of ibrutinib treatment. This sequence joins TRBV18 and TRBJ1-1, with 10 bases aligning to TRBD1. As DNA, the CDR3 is TGTGCCAGCTCACCACCGGACAGGGGGGGATCTGAAGCTTTCTTT. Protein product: CASSPPDRGGSEAFF.